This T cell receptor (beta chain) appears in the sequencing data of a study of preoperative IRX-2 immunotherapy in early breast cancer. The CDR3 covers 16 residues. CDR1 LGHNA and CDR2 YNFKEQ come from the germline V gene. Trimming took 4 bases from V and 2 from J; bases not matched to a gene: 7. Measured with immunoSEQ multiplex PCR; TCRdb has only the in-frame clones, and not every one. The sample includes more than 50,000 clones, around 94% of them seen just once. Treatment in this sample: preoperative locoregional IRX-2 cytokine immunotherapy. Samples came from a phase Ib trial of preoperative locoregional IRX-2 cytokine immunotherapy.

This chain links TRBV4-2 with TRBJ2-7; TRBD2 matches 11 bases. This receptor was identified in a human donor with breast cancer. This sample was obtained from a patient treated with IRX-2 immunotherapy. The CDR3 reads CASSPALAGGPYEQYF. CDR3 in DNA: TGTGCCAGCAGCCCAGCTCTAGCGGGAGGACCCTACGAGCAGTACTTC.